The sequence of this TCR beta chain was determined in a study of CD8 T cells in ankylosing spondylitis. Generation of TCR beta libraries employed quantitative 5'-RACE incorporating molecular barcodes. TCRdb itself ran the 5' RACE reads through MiXCR, one entry per CDR3 protein. The sample yields hundreds of thousands of distinct CDR3 sequences, 10% to 15% seen once. CDR1 SGHAT and CDR2 FQNNGV come from the germline V gene. The CDR3 runs 13 residues. Trimming pared 5 bases from V and 8 bases from J, leaving 16 bases between. General observations from the study: Prior literature has documented some motif variants in synovial fluid and blood from reactive arthritis. Disease-associated clones were CD8+ and fairly uncommon in peripheral blood. Ankylosing spondylitis blood appeared to be characterized by a TCR beta motif of 8 or 9 highly homologous variants. Significant enrichment of disease-linked clones was reported in matched ankylosing spondylitis synovial fluid.

To note about this clonotype: The antigen remains unidentified.

The sequence derives from a male donor with ankylosing spondylitis. The chain recombines TRBV11-2 with TRBJ2-7; D not resolved. The material sequenced was blood, either unsorted or a sorted T cell fraction (not recorded which). CDR3 sequence (DNA): TGTGCCAGCAGCCCCCGGCCTAGGGTTCAGCAGTACTTC. Encoded protein: CASSPRPRVQQYF.